A selection of T cell receptor beta chains follows, all from one sample in a study of graft-versus-host responses after intestinal transplantation. No cognate antigen is known for these TCRs. Produced via immunoSEQ multiplex PCR; TCRdb's table is partial and in-frame only. In the table there are approximately 90,000 clones, 85% to 95% of which are singletons. The sequencing used unstimulated CD8+ T cells sorted from spleen or lymph node cells, collected before transplant. The receptors stem from a human donor who was the organ donor for an intestinal transplant. Both conserved end residues are part of each CDR3. The D gene is left open where the match is weak. Part of the rows lack a size; the others show once, few, many or a class for expanded clones.

v_gene	j_gene	abundance	d_gene	CDR3aa	CDR3nt
TRBV4-3	TRBJ2-7	NA	NA	CASSQDAGYEQYF	TGCGCCAGCAGCCAAGATGCCGGGTACGAGCAGTACTTC
TRBV7-6	TRBJ1-1	NA	NA	CATKGVGTEAFF	TGTGCCACCAAGGGGGTAGGCACTGAAGCTTTCTTT
TRBV9	TRBJ2-5	NA	NA	CASSEGHLQETQYF	TGTGCCAGCAGCGAGGGACACCTCCAAGAGACCCAGTACTTC
TRBV23-1	TRBJ2-3	NA	NA	CASRTTDTQYF	TGCGCCAGCAGAACTACAGATACGCAGTATTTT
TRBV2	TRBJ1-6	NA	TRBD1	CASSPTPGQSSYNSPLHF	TGTGCCAGCAGTCCGACCCCGGGACAGAGCTCCTATAATTCACCCCTCCACTTT
TRBV4-3	TRBJ1-5	NA	NA	CASSQGADSFGASNQPQHF	TGCGCCAGCAGCCAGGGGGCAGACAGTTTTGGGGCCTCTAATCAGCCCCAGCATTTT
TRBV4-1	TRBJ2-7	NA	TRBD1	CASSQVRVTGTGAYEQYF	TGCGCCAGCAGCCAAGTCCGAGTCACCGGGACAGGAGCCTACGAGCAGTACTTC
TRBV15	TRBJ2-7	NA	NA	CATSRNRHSEQYF	TGTGCCACCAGCAGAAACAGACATTCCGAGCAGTACTTC
TRBV4-3	TRBJ2-7	NA	TRBD1	CASSTSAGTGASEQYF	TGCGCCAGCAGCACCTCAGCGGGGACAGGGGCCTCCGAGCAGTACTTC
TRBV6-1	TRBJ2-1	NA	NA	CASREDLSVGNEQFF	TGTGCCAGCAGAGAGGACTTGAGCGTTGGCAATGAGCAGTTCTTC
TRBV12-5	TRBJ1-1	NA	TRBD1	CASGPTGTGRSGEAFF	TGTGCTAGTGGGCCTACCGGGACAGGGCGGTCGGGTGAAGCTTTCTTT
TRBV27	TRBJ1-2	once	TRBD1	CASSVGQTYGYTF	TGTGCCAGCAGCGTGGGACAGACCTATGGCTACACCTTC
TRBV7-3	TRBJ1-4	NA	NA	CARGGEKLFF	TGTGCCAGGGGGGGAGAAAAACTGTTTTTT
TRBV15	TRBJ1-6	once	NA	CATSRDEGRDSPLHF	TGTGCCACCAGCAGAGATGAAGGGAGGGATTCACCCCTCCACTTT
TRBV7-9	TRBJ2-7	NA	NA	CASSSKQGPYEQYF	TGTGCCAGCAGCTCTAAACAGGGTCCCTACGAGCAGTACTTC
TRBV5-1	TRBJ2-7	NA	TRBD1	CASSPGQVAYEQYF	TGCGCCAGCAGCCCAGGACAGGTTGCCTACGAGCAGTACTTC
TRBV9	TRBJ2-7	NA	TRBD2	CASSLTGTSDSYEQYF	TGTGCCAGCAGCCTAACCGGGACTAGCGACTCCTACGAGCAGTACTTC
TRBV4-3	TRBJ2-1	NA	NA	CASSQDVPLAGASYNEQFF	TGCGCCAGCAGCCAAGATGTGCCGCTCGCGGGGGCGTCCTACAATGAGCAGTTCTTC
TRBV9	TRBJ1-2	NA	NA	CASSAGWGYTF	TGTGCCAGCAGCGCCGGTTGGGGCTACACCTTC
TRBV4-1	TRBJ2-7	NA	TRBD2	CASSQVAGVYEQYF	TGCGCCAGCAGCCAAGTAGCGGGGGTCTACGAGCAGTACTTC
TRBV6-5	TRBJ1-2	NA	NA	CASSYQGPSGYTF	TGTGCCAGCAGTTACCAGGGGCCTAGTGGCTACACCTTC
TRBV7-6	TRBJ2-3	NA	TRBD2	CASSAGRATDTQYF	TGTGCCAGCAGCGCTGGGAGGGCCACAGATACGCAGTATTTT
TRBV11-1	TRBJ2-1	NA	NA	CASSPRGLGQFF	TGTGCCAGCAGCCCAAGAGGGCTGGGGCAGTTCTTC
TRBV5-8	TRBJ1-2	NA	NA	CASSLGTGPYGYTF	TGTGCCAGCAGCTTGGGTACAGGGCCCTATGGCTACACCTTC
TRBV20-1	TRBJ2-3	once	NA	CSAPDSDTQYF	TGCAGTGCCCCAGACTCAGATACGCAGTATTTT
TRBV4-3	TRBJ1-1	NA	NA	CASSHGVHTEAFF	TGCGCCAGCAGCCACGGGGTTCACACTGAAGCTTTCTTT
TRBV28	TRBJ2-7	NA	NA	CASSRTGGSYEQYF	TGTGCCAGCAGCCGAACCGGGGGCTCCTACGAGCAGTACTTC
TRBV7-6	TRBJ2-2	NA	TRBD2	CASSPSGGDTGELFF	TGTGCCAGCAGCCCTAGCGGGGGGGACACCGGGGAGCTGTTTTTT
TRBV14	TRBJ1-2	NA	NA	CASSKFRVGGYTF	TGTGCCAGCAGTAAGTTCAGGGTCGGCGGCTACACCTTC